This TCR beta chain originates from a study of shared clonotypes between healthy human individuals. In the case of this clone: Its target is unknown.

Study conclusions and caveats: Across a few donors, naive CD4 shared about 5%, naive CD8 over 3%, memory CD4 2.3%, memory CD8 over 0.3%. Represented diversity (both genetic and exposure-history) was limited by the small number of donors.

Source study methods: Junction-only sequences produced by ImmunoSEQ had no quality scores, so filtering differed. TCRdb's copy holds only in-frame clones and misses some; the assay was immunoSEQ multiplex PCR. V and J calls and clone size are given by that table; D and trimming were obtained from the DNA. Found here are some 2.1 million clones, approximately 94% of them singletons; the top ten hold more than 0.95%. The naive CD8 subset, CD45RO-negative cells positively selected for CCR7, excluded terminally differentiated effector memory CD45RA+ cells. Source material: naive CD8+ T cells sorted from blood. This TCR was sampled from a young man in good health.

CDR3 in DNA: TGTGCCAGCAGTGAGTTGAGCGGGGGTAACCAAGAGACCCAGTACTTC. Protein: CASSELSGGNQETQYF. The genes are TRBV25-1 and TRBJ2-5; 8 bases fit TRBD2. Germline values: CDR1 MGHDK, CDR2 SYGVNS. With 3 bases clipped from V and 0 bases from J, the junction kept 6 bases outside the gene matches. The CDR3 loop spans 16 amino acids.